Shown below are 15 T cell receptor beta chains from a single sample sequenced in a study of blood T cells in healthy people across ages. A second PCR, run for about 7 to 11 cycles, used a sample-barcoded 5' primer plus a J-beta primer mix. Each CDR3 protein is one row after TCRdb ran MiXCR on the 5' RACE reads. The sample has 550,000 to 800,000 distinct CDR3 sequences; around a fifth are singletons. The specimen sequenced was blood. The receptor set was obtained from a man between 65 and 85 years old in good health.

This clonotype was observed a few times. The J gene is TRBJ1-4, the V gene TRBV7-9; no clear D. V was trimmed by 5 bases and J by 8 bases, leaving 12 bases between them. The CDR3 is 13 residues long. The V gene's germline CDR1 is SEHNR and CDR2 FQNEAQ (reference sequence). CDR3 sequence (DNA): TGTGCCAGCAGCCTTGGGCGTAGCGAAAAACTGTTTTTT. This sequence encodes CASSLGRSEKLFF. The full variable domain, with the rest looked up from reference TRBV7-9 and TRBJ1-4, is DTGVSQNPRHKITKRGQNVTFRCDPISEHNRLYWYRQTLGQGPEFLTYFQNEAQLEKSRLLSDRFSAERPKGSFSTLEIQRTEQGDSAMYLCASSLGRSEKLFFGSGTQLSVL.

This clonotype has just a few counts. This chain joins TRBV25-1 and TRBJ1-2; the match to TRBD1 covers 7 bases. The germline V gene encodes CDR1 MGHDK and CDR2 SYGVNS. The CDR3 contains 12 residues. J lost 8 bases, V lost 3 bases, and 3 bases had no gene match. CDR3 residues: CASSEGTAGYTF. CDR3 in DNA: TGTGCCAGCAGTGAGGGGACAGCCGGCTACACCTTC.

The CDR3 here is CASVTGLSYNEQFF. CDR3 DNA: TGCGCCAGTGTGACGGGACTGTCCTACAATGAGCAGTTCTTC. The chain joins TRBV10-2 to TRBJ2-1, with TRBD2 as a possible D gene (6 bases). Germline CDR1 is WSHSY and CDR2 is SAAADI. CDR3 length equals 14 residues. V was clipped by 9 bases and J by 1 base, with 13 bases between them.

This clonotype was found many times. The rearrangement joins TRBV29-1 to TRBJ2-5, with D possibly TRBD2 on 6 matching bases. Trimming stripped 2 bases from V and 5 bases from J, with 6 bases between. Per the germline V gene, CDR1 is SQVTM and CDR2 is ANQGSEA. CDR3 length: 11 residues. Here the CDR3 reads CSVERGETQYF. The DNA for the CDR3 is TGCAGCGTTGAACGGGGGGAGACCCAGTACTTC.

This clonotype has just a few counts. The chain is built from TRBV18 and TRBJ2-5, with D perhaps matching TRBD1 (6 bases). The DNA end favors TRBJ2-7, so the J call may be wrong. Germline V gives CDR1 KGHSH, CDR2 LQKENI. This CDR3 region has 15 residues. CDR3 bases: TGTGCCAGCACCCAAGAACAGGGTCCCACCTACGAGCAGTACTTC. This sequence encodes CASTQEQGPTYEQYF.

The table lists this clonotype with a few counts. This chain connects TRBV6-1 to TRBJ1-2; TRBD1 might be the D (5 bases). The V and J ends lost 1 base and 4 bases respectively, with 13 bases between them. There are 15 residues in the CDR3. Germline V gene lookup returns CDR1 MNHNS and CDR2 SASEGT. This CDR3 is CASSEVEGRSYGYTF. The DNA for the CDR3 is TGTGCCAGCAGTGAAGTGGAGGGGCGCAGCTATGGCTACACCTTC.

In its sample, this clonotype was seen many times. The rearrangement links TRBV7-9 to TRBJ2-4; D ambiguous. From germline, CDR1 is SEHNR and CDR2 FQNEAQ (reference sequence). Trimming pared 5 bases from V and 11 bases from J, leaving 10 bases between. This CDR3 has 11 amino acids. The CDR3 DNA reads as TGTGCCAGCAGCACCGATAGATTTCAGTACTTC. Translation gives CASSTDRFQYF.

This clonotype was seen many times. V is TRBV5-1 and J is TRBJ1-4, with D tentatively TRBD1 (5 bases). The CDR3 runs 13 residues. Germline V gene data show CDR1 as SGHRS and CDR2 as YFSETQ. V lost 4 bases and J lost 14, with 18 bases in between. This CDR3 reads CASSPGAADQLFF. CDR3 sequence (DNA): TGCGCCAGCAGCCCCGGGGCAGCCGATCAGCTGTTTTTT.

Regarding this clonotype: Germline and junction disagree at one end, which may indicate a read error. J is TRBJ2-3 and V is TRBV12-3 or TRBV12-4, with TRBD2 matching 10 bases. The CDR3 loop spans 17 amino acids. CDR3 loop: CASSLHYSGRGTDTEYF. The CDR3 region has the DNA TGTGCCAGCAGTTTACACTACAGCGGGAGGGGCACAGATACGGAGTATTTT.

This chain uses TRBV20-1 with TRBJ2-5; tentatively, D is TRBD1 (6 bases). This CDR3 region has 14 residues. The V and J ends lost 1 base and 5 bases respectively, with 14 bases between them. Germline CDR1 DFQATT, CDR2 SNEGSKA (reference sequence). The CDR3 DNA is TGCAGTGCTAGAGTCCTAGACAGGATCGAGACCCAGTACTTC. Residues: CSARVLDRIETQYF.

For this clonotype: Just one base apart from a much larger clone, this may be a read error. The chain carries TRBV5-1 and TRBJ2-3; D is unclear. This CDR3 is built from 12 residues. Germline values: CDR1 SGHRS, CDR2 YFSETQ. The CDR3 nucleotides read TGTGCCAGCAGCTTGGATTTAGATACGCAGTATTTT. This translates into CASSLDLDTQYF. The complete variable domain, with remaining parts taken from reference TRBV5-1 and TRBJ2-3, reads KAGVTQTPRYLIKTRGQQVTLSCSPISGHRSVSWYQQTPGQGLQFLFEYFSETQRNKGNFPGRFSGRQFSNSRSEMNVSTLELGDSALYLCASSLDLDTQYFGPGTRLTVL.

To note about this clonotype: At one of its ends the junction is not consistent with the germline gene, which may arise from a read error. V is TRBV7-7 and J is TRBJ1-2; a weak D match, TRBD1 (5 bases). The length of the CDR3 is 14 residues. Per germline, CDR1 SSHAT and CDR2 FNYEAQ (reference sequence). The CDR3, as DNA: TGTGCTAGCAGCTCAGACGGGGGGACCTATGGCTACACCTTC. It yields the protein CASSSDGGTYGYTF.

The CDR3: CASSYSGREDTQYF. As DNA, the CDR3 is TGTGCCAGCAGTTACTCTGGGAGGGAAGATACGCAGTATTTT. V usage is TRBV6-6 and J usage is TRBJ2-3, with 7 bases that match TRBD2. V shed 0 bases, J shed 5 bases, and the junction held 2 bases outside the gene matches. This CDR3 is 14 amino acids long. Germline assignment: CDR1 MNHNY and CDR2 SVGAGI (reference sequence).

V and J are TRBV3-1 and TRBJ2-7; D unresolved. The germline CDR1 and CDR2 sequences are LGHDT and YNNKEL (reference sequence). V dropped 0 bases and J dropped 0 bases, with 6 bases sitting between them. This CDR3 is 14 amino acids long. The CDR3 nucleotides read TGTGCCAGCAGCCAAGAGCCCAGCTCCTACGAGCAGTACTTC. As protein: CASSQEPSSYEQYF.

J is TRBJ2-7 and V is TRBV7-6; 9 bases match TRBD2. With V trimmed by 5 bases and J by 5 bases, 10 bases remained unmatched. Germline CDR1 is SGHVS and CDR2 is FNYEAQ. The CDR3 is made up of 15 amino acids. The CDR3 protein is CASSPGASGKNEQYF. The CDR3 DNA follows: TGTGCCAGCAGCCCAGGCGCTAGCGGGAAAAACGAGCAGTACTTC.